Included here is one T cell receptor beta chain sequence, with context. The sample is drawn from a study of blood T cell repertoires in COVID-19. Study information: Samples taken during acute and convalescent COVID-19 were collected in the United States, Italy and Spain.

Authors' data handling: Amplifying reference gene primers gave estimates of nucleated cell counts. Only in-frame clones appear in the TCRdb table, and some are missing; sequencing was by immunoSEQ multiplex PCR. V and J calls plus clone size are reproduced from that table; the DNA served to infer D and trimming. Of 150,000 or so clones listed, roughly 84% are singletons. Those enrolled, adults aged roughly 18 to 89 years, came from about two dozen US areas. Recovered status applied to Cohort 3 donors who had two consecutive negative PCRs. It also applied to those with clearance or with symptom resolution. The sequencing input was PBMCs or T cells enriched from blood (not recorded which). The sequence derives from a man aged 55 to 70 who had recovered from COVID-19.

CDR3 loop: CASSLMAGSNTEAFF. CDR3 in DNA: TGTGCCAGCAGCTTGATGGCGGGATCGAACACTGAAGCTTTCTTT. The rearrangement uses TRBV7-9 and TRBJ1-1; D is unclear. This CDR3 spans 15 amino acids. Trimming shortened V by 3 bases and J by 1 base, and 12 bases separated the two germline ends. The germline V gene has CDR1 SEHNR and CDR2 FQNEAQ (reference sequence).